These 14 T cell receptor beta chains were sequenced from one sample in a study of blood T cells in healthy people across ages. Alongside a J-beta primer mix, a sample-barcoded 5' primer served in a second PCR lasting 7 to 11 cycles. TCRdb independently ran MiXCR on the 5' RACE reads; one entry per CDR3 protein. The repertoire holds about 590,000 distinct CDR3 sequences, with under 30% as singletons. Source material: blood. The receptors were gathered from an elderly woman in good health.

In this sample, this clonotype turned up many times. This chain connects TRBV5-1 to TRBJ2-3; D might be TRBD1 (5 bases). This CDR3 comprises 15 residues. Between the trimmed V and J ends, which lost 1 base and 3 bases, there was a span of 12 bases. Germline CDR1 reads SGHRS; CDR2 reads YFSETQ. CDR3 sequence (DNA): TGCGCCAGCAGCTTGCGGCAGGGCCCAACAGATACGCAGTATTTT. Amino acid sequence: CASSLRQGPTDTQYF.

The V gene is TRBV12-3 or TRBV12-4, the J gene TRBJ1-1; no firm D call. Trimming left V 5 bases short and J 3 bases short, with 13 bases between. This CDR3 spans 14 amino acids. CDR3 sequence (DNA): TGTGCCAGCAGTCTAATAGGTACGGACACTGAAGCTTTCTTT. The encoded protein is CASSLIGTDTEAFF.

This clonotype appeared many times. The chain carries TRBV20-1 and TRBJ1-2; 9 positions agree with TRBD1. V was pared by 3 bases and J by 4 bases, with 12 bases of the junction left unmatched. CDR1 is DFQATT and CDR2 is SNEGSKA in the germline V gene (reference sequence). This CDR3 is built from 16 residues. The CDR3 is CSASPPGTGYGYGYTF. In DNA form, the CDR3 reads TGCAGTGCTAGTCCCCCTGGGACAGGGTACGGCTATGGCTACACCTTC.

This chain connects TRBV30 to TRBJ1-6, with 11 positions matching TRBD1. The V gene's germline CDR1 is GTSNPN and CDR2 SVGIG (reference sequence). This CDR3 has 15 amino acids. V was pared by 3 bases and J by 5 bases, with 3 bases of the junction left unmatched. CDR3 in DNA: TGTGCCTGGAGGCGGGACAGGGGGAATAATTCACCCCTCCACTTT. Protein product: CAWRRDRGNNSPLHF. Full variable domain (remainder filled in from reference TRBV30 and TRBJ1-6): SQTIHQWPATLVQPVGSPLSLECTVEGTSNPNLYWYRQAAGRGLQLLFYSVGIGQISSEVPQNLSASRPQDRQFILSSKKLLLSDSGFYLCAWRRDRGNNSPLHFGNGTRLTVT.

This clonotype has a count of ten or more. The chain uses TRBV14 and TRBJ1-6; D perhaps matches TRBD1 (5 bases). The V end lost 4 bases, the J end lost 7 bases, and 14 bases lay between the germline ends. Germline assignment: CDR1 SGHDN and CDR2 FVKESK. The CDR3 has 15 amino acids. The CDR3 coding sequence is TGTGCCAGCAGCCCTTTGAACCAGGGAAATTCACCCCTCCACTTT. It yields the protein CASSPLNQGNSPLHF.

The sample holds many counts of this clonotype. The rearrangement uses TRBV12-3 or TRBV12-4 and TRBJ2-1; perhaps TRBD2 as D (5 bases). V lost 1 base and J 4 bases, leaving 14 bases between the germline ends. This CDR3 is built from 16 residues. DNA for the CDR3: TGTGCCAGCAGTTTAGGGTCAGGAGGTCTTTACAATGAGCAGTTCTTC. It codes for CASSLGSGGLYNEQFF.

In its sample, this clonotype was seen a few times. The rearrangement joins TRBV5-1 to TRBJ1-1; D unclear. The length of the CDR3 is 15 residues. Germline values: CDR1 SGHRS, CDR2 YFSETQ. The V and J ends lost 3 bases and 1 base respectively, with 13 bases between them. CDR3 sequence: CASSSQWGGNTEAFF. The DNA for the CDR3 is TGCGCCAGCAGCTCCCAATGGGGTGGGAACACTGAAGCTTTCTTT.

To note about this clonotype: Just one base apart from a much larger clone, this may be a read error. The chain joins TRBV12-3 or TRBV12-4 to TRBJ2-7, with a tentative D call TRBD2 (5 bases). The assigned J gene may be wrong: the sequence end matches TRBJ2-1 better. The CDR3 spans 14 residues. Here the CDR3 reads CASSLSGDAYEQFF. In nucleotides, the CDR3 is TGTGCCAGCAGTTTGAGCGGTGACGCCTACGAGCAGTTCTTC.

At least ten counts were recorded for this clonotype. This chain uses TRBV28 with TRBJ2-3; D is undetermined. CDR3 size: 16 residues. Germline lookup yields CDR1 MDHEN and CDR2 SYDVKM. Between the trimmed V and J ends, which lost 8 bases and 1 base, there was a span of 19 bases. The CDR3: CASGVFGGQGTDTQYF. DNA for the CDR3: TGTGCCAGCGGAGTTTTCGGTGGGCAAGGCACAGATACGCAGTATTTT.

The chain combines TRBV6-1 with TRBJ2-1; 9 nucleotides match TRBD2. Germline CDR1 and CDR2: MNHNS and SASEGT. V lost 3 bases and J lost 10; bases outside the gene matches: 13. This CDR3 is built from 16 residues. As DNA, the CDR3 is TGTGCCAGCAGTGAGCGCAGTAGGCTAGCGGGGCGGGAGCAGTTCTTC. Residues: CASSERSRLAGREQFF.

This clonotype is a singleton in its sample. Since a much larger clone is just one base distant, this may be a read error. J is TRBJ2-1 and V is TRBV27; 7 nucleotides agree with TRBD2. The DNA end is a closer match to TRBJ2-7, so the J assignment may be wrong. In germline, CDR1 is MNHEY, CDR2 SMNVEV (reference sequence). The CDR3 extends over 12 amino acids. DNA of the CDR3: TGTGCCAGCAAGGAGCGGGGCAATGAGCAGTACTTC. Protein: CASKERGNEQYF.

This clonotype was recorded many times. The chain has TRBV5-8 and TRBJ1-2; 7 nucleotides line up with TRBD1. Germline CDR1 SGHTS, CDR2 YDEGEE. The length of the CDR3 is 17 residues. J gave up 4 bases and V 0 bases, and 12 bases lay outside the gene matches. CDR3 DNA sequence: TGTGCCAGCAGCTTGGCGGGTTTAGACAGGGCCCTCTATGGCTACACCTTC. As protein: CASSLAGLDRALYGYTF.

This clonotype was counted many times. This chain links TRBV5-6 with TRBJ2-3, with unresolved D. Trimming stripped 2 bases from V and 6 bases from J, with 10 bases between. The germline CDR1 and CDR2 sequences are SGHDT and YYEEEE. This CDR3 has 13 amino acids. CDR3 sequence: CASSFPEGDTQYF. The CDR3, as DNA: TGTGCCAGCAGCTTCCCGGAAGGCGATACGCAGTATTTT.

With regard to this clonotype: The conserved phenylalanine or tryptophan normally closing the CDR3 is absent here, so this likely arose from a read error. It is unclear where the CDR3 begins or ends on the DNA, so no DNA is shown, and the CDR3 is as TCRdb lists it. The chain joins TRBV12-3 or TRBV12-4 to TRBJ2-7. The CDR3 contains 15 residues when both ends are counted. The CDR3 is CASSLDASGNYEQYS.